Presented here are 8 T cell receptor beta chains from one specimen sequenced in a study of blood T cell repertoires in COVID-19. Some clones are missing from TCRdb's copy, which holds only in-frame ones; the method was immunoSEQ multiplex PCR. The sample consists of just over 25,000 clones, under 90% of them appearing once. Specimen: peripheral blood. The receptors shown here come from a human donor in a cohort sampled during active COVID-19.

V gene TRBV7-9 combines with J gene TRBJ1-5, with TRBD1 matching over 10 bases. CDR1 is SEHNR, CDR2 FQNEAQ, per germline (reference sequence). V dropped 0 bases and J dropped 2; count of bases not matched to a gene: 1. The CDR3 sequence is 16 residues long. The CDR3 coding sequence is TGTGCCAGCAGCTTAGCAGGGACAGGGGGCAATCAGCCCCAGCATTTT. This codes for CASSLAGTGGNQPQHF.

The rearrangement joins TRBV28 to TRBJ2-3, with D possibly matching TRBD2 (6 bases). Germline CDR1 is MDHEN and CDR2 is SYDVKM. The CDR3 contains 16 residues. The V end was cut by 2 bases, the J end by 2 bases, with 14 bases between. CDR3 residues: CASSLVWGEDTDTQYF. In nucleotides, the CDR3 is TGTGCCAGCAGTTTAGTATGGGGGGAGGACACAGATACGCAGTATTTT.

The chain employs TRBV9 and TRBJ2-1, with 12 bases lining up with TRBD1. The CDR3 consists of 17 residues. Germline CDR1 and CDR2: SGDLS and YYNGEE. V lost 0 bases, J lost 7 bases, and 8 bases stayed unmatched. CDR3 nucleotides: TGTGCCAGCAGCGTAGCGGGTTGGGGACAGGGGGCTAATGAGCAGTTCTTC. Translating gives CASSVAGWGQGANEQFF.

The chain has TRBV7-9 and TRBJ2-7; no clear D gene. Trimming removed 5 bases at V and 2 bases at J, with 4 bases between. Germline values: CDR1 SEHNR, CDR2 FQNEAQ (reference sequence). CDR3 size: 11 residues. This chain's CDR3 is CASSDTYEQYF. As DNA, the CDR3 is TGTGCCAGCAGCGACACCTACGAGCAGTACTTC.

The chain couples TRBV29-1 to TRBJ2-7; 7 bases align to TRBD1. V lost 7 bases to trimming and J lost 3 bases; unmatched junction nucleotides: 6. CDR1 and CDR2 from the germline V gene are SQVTM and ANQGSEA. The CDR3 length is 12 residues. Here the CDR3 reads CSAMGQFYEQYF. The CDR3, as DNA: TGCAGCGCTATGGGACAGTTCTACGAGCAGTACTTC.

This sequence joins TRBV20-1 and TRBJ1-2, with a possible D match to TRBD1 (6 bases). This CDR3 is 15 amino acids long. V was shortened by 3 bases and J by 3 bases, with 17 bases between the two germline ends. Germline values: CDR1 DFQATT, CDR2 SNEGSKA (reference sequence). CDR3 sequence reads: CSASFRGAMDYGYTF. The DNA for the CDR3 is TGCAGTGCTAGTTTCCGGGGGGCGATGGACTATGGCTACACCTTC.

This clone was counted only a few times. J is TRBJ1-5 and V is TRBV2, with D uncertain. Germline CDR1 and CDR2: SNHLY and FYNNEI. V lost 5 bases and J lost 7, with 12 bases in between. CDR3 size: 13 residues. The CDR3 loop reads CASSSGNKQPQHF. CDR3 nucleotide sequence: TGTGCCAGCAGTTCCGGGAATAAACAGCCCCAGCATTTT.

The chain employs TRBV29-1 and TRBJ2-1; no clear D gene. The germline V and J ends were trimmed by 0 bases and 3 bases, with 12 bases remaining between them. Germline V gene lookup returns CDR1 SQVTM and CDR2 ANQGSEA. The CDR3 is 15 residues long. The DNA of the CDR3 is TGCAGCGTTGAAGATCGCTCTAGTATCTACAATGAGCAGTTCTTC. It translates to CSVEDRSSIYNEQFF.